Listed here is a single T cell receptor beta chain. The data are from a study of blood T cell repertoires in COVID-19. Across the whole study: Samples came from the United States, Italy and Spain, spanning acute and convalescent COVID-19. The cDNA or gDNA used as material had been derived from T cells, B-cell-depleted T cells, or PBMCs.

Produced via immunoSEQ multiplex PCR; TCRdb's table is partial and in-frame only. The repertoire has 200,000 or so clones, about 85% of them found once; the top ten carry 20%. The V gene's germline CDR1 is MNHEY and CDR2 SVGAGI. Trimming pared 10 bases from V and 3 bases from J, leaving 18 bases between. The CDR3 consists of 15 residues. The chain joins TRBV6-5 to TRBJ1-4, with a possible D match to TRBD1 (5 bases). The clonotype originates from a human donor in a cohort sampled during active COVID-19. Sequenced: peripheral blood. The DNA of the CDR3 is TGTGCCACCAACCGAGGAGGGACCTCTAATGAAAAACTGTTTTTT. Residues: CATNRGGTSNEKLFF.